A selection of T cell receptor beta chains follows, all from one sample in a study of blood T cell repertoires in COVID-19. The method was immunoSEQ multiplex PCR; TCRdb's version includes in-frame clones alone and lacks a portion of them. The data show 200,000 to 250,000 clones, with 88% seen just once and roughly 2.5% held by the top ten. What was sequenced was peripheral blood. These TCRs come from a woman aged 55-75 years with acute or convalescent COVID-19. The CDR3 runs from the conserved cysteine through the conserved F or W. A D gene is named only where the DNA matches it firmly. Clone size is stated in some rows and not others, as once, few, many or a class when expanded.

>TRBJ1-2|TRBV5-5|.|TRBD1
CASSSDREGYGYTF
TGTGCCAGCAGTTCGGACAGGGAGGGCTATGGCTACACCTTC
>TRBJ1-3|TRBV7-6|.|.
CASSSEAGAGNTIYF
TGTGCCAGCAGCTCGGAGGCAGGGGCTGGAAACACCATATATTTT
>TRBJ2-5|TRBV7-2|.|.
CASSLEMGRGFTQYF
TGTGCCAGCAGCTTAGAAATGGGGCGGGGATTTACCCAGTACTTC
>TRBJ1-2|TRBV6-5|.|.
CASSSGGGYYGYTF
TGTGCCAGCAGCTCTGGGGGGGGGTACTATGGCTACACCTTC
>TRBJ1-5|TRBV9|.|TRBD1
CASSAGTVSNQPQHF
TGTGCCAGCAGCGCCGGGACAGTTAGCAATCAGCCCCAGCATTTT
>TRBJ2-1|TRBV7-9|.|.
CASSLGQVIPNREQFF
TGTGCCAGCAGCCTAGGCCAGGTAATTCCAAATCGTGAGCAGTTCTTC
>TRBJ2-1|TRBV28|.|.
CASSHTRISYNEQFF
TGTGCCAGCAGCCATACTAGAATCAGCTACAATGAGCAGTTCTTC
>TRBJ2-1|TRBV11-2|.|TRBD2
CASSILAGSNNEQFF
TGTGCCAGCAGCATACTAGCGGGGAGTAACAATGAGCAGTTCTTC
>TRBJ1-1|TRBV30|few|.
CAWAQNTEAFF
TGTGCCTGGGCACAGAACACTGAAGCTTTCTTT
>TRBJ2-7|TRBV7-8|.|TRBD2
CASAGGTYEQYF
TGTGCCAGCGCCGGGGGGACCTACGAGCAGTACTTC
>TRBJ2-7|TRBV6-6|.|TRBD1
CASRSGTGSSYEQYF
TGTGCCAGCAGGTCTGGGACAGGGAGCTCCTACGAGCAGTACTTC
>TRBJ2-5|TRBV5-1|.|TRBD1
CASSSGTGGETQYF
TGCGCCAGCAGCTCGGGGACAGGCGGCGAGACCCAGTACTTC
>TRBJ2-3|TRBV3-1/TRBV3-2|.|.
CASSQDLGSTQYF
TGTGCCAGCAGCCAAGACCTCGGGAGCACGCAGTATTTT
>TRBJ2-7|TRBV29-1|.|.
CSVGDSQVEQYF
TGCAGCGTGGGGGACTCCCAGGTAGAGCAGTACTTC
>TRBJ2-3|TRBV3-1/TRBV3-2|.|.
CASSAKSRQGGGTDTQYF
TGTGCCAGCAGCGCGAAAAGTCGGCAGGGAGGAGGCACAGATACGCAGTATTTT
>TRBJ1-6|TRBV28|.|TRBD1
CASSASGQGNSPLHF
TGTGCCAGCAGTGCGTCGGGACAGGGGAATTCACCCCTCCACTTT
>TRBJ2-4|TRBV28|once|TRBD2
CASSLGGSQDIQYF
TGTGCCAGCAGTTTAGGCGGGAGCCAGGACATTCAGTACTTC
>TRBJ2-7|TRBV30|.|TRBD2
CAWSVQWLAELYGEQYF
TGTGCCTGGAGTGTACAATGGCTAGCGGAACTGTACGGCGAGCAGTACTTC
>TRBJ2-2|TRBV9|.|TRBD1
CASPGQVCNTGELFF
TGTGCCAGTCCGGGACAGGTATGTAACACCGGGGAGCTGTTTTTT
>TRBJ1-5|TRBV29-1|.|TRBD1
CSVEVGQGENQPQHF
TGCAGCGTTGAAGTTGGACAGGGTGAGAATCAGCCCCAGCATTTT
>TRBJ1-5|TRBV7-8|.|TRBD1
CASSFYRGSNQPQHF
TGTGCCAGCAGCTTTTACAGGGGAAGCAATCAGCCCCAGCATTTT
>TRBJ2-1|TRBV7-9|few|.
CASRQPGLLVDEQFF
TGTGCCAGCAGACAACCGGGACTCCTGGTCGATGAGCAGTTCTTC
>TRBJ2-5|TRBV11-1|.|TRBD2
CASSELAGEQETQYF
TGTGCCAGCAGCGAACTAGCGGGGGAGCAAGAGACCCAGTACTTC
>TRBJ1-1|TRBV7-2|.|.
CASSVRATAEAFF
TGTGCCAGCAGCGTGAGGGCTACGGCTGAAGCTTTCTTT
>TRBJ2-7|TRBV11-2|.|TRBD2
CASSLDGLASGGGEQYF
TGTGCCAGCAGCTTAGATGGGCTCGCTAGCGGGGGCGGCGAGCAGTACTTC
>TRBJ1-2|TRBV27|.|.
CASSLSGRPGGYTF
TGTGCCAGCAGTTTATCAGGGCGACCAGGGGGCTACACCTTC
>TRBJ2-3|TRBV6-1|.|TRBD2
CASSVDWYIRRGGTDTQYF
TGTGCCAGCAGTGTTGACTGGTATATAAGGCGGGGGGGGACAGATACGCAGTATTTT
>TRBJ1-2|TRBV30|once|TRBD1
CAWSGGQGAIYGYTF
TGTGCCTGGAGCGGGGGACAGGGGGCGATCTATGGCTACACCTTC
>TRBJ2-7|TRBV30|once|TRBD1
CAWRTGSYEQYF
TGTGCCTGGAGGACAGGGTCCTACGAGCAGTACTTC
>TRBJ1-5|TRBV18|.|.
CASSPARPDSNQPQHF
TGTGCCAGCTCACCCGCCAGGCCCGATAGCAATCAGCCCCAGCATTTT
>TRBJ2-3|TRBV5-8|.|TRBD2
CASSLMVGRADTQYF
TGTGCCAGCAGCTTGATGGTAGGGAGGGCAGATACGCAGTATTTT
>TRBJ1-1|TRBV12-2|.|.
CASRLGPQAAGSEAFF
TGTGCAAGTCGCTTAGGCCCCCAGGCCGCGGGATCCGAAGCTTTCTTT
>TRBJ1-3|TRBV9|.|.
CASSVSNLNTIYF
TGTGCCAGCAGCGTAAGCAACTTAAACACCATATATTTT
>TRBJ1-5|TRBV6-5|.|TRBD1
CASSYSRQGGQPQHF
TGTGCCAGCAGTTACTCGAGACAGGGTGGCCAGCCCCAGCATTTT
>TRBJ2-7|TRBV7-2|.|TRBD1
CASSLGFGTGGYEQYF
TGTGCCAGCAGCTTAGGTTTCGGGACAGGGGGCTACGAGCAGTACTTC
>TRBJ1-3|TRBV27|.|.
CASSPRQNRSGNTIYF
TGTGCCAGCAGTCCTCGACAGAATCGCTCTGGAAACACCATATATTTT
>TRBJ2-3|TRBV19|.|TRBD2
CASTEGRGLAGLTDTQYF
TGTGCCAGTACCGAAGGCCGGGGGCTAGCGGGTCTCACAGATACGCAGTATTTT
>TRBJ1-1|TRBV30|.|.
CAWSAGHPNTEAFF
TGTGCCTGGAGTGCAGGACATCCGAACACTGAAGCTTTCTTT
>TRBJ2-3|TRBV27|.|.
CASSLGYTDTQYF
TGTGCCAGCAGCCTAGGTTACACAGATACGCAGTATTTT
>TRBJ1-4|TRBV30|.|TRBD1
CAWSGDRVANEKLFF
TGTGCCTGGAGCGGGGACAGGGTCGCCAATGAAAAACTGTTTTTT
>TRBJ1-2|TRBV4-2|.|TRBD1
CASSQRTGAPGYTF
TGTGCCAGCAGCCAGCGCACAGGGGCCCCTGGCTACACCTTC
>TRBJ1-2|TRBV7-2|.|.
CASSSLGNYGYTF
TGTGCCAGCAGCTCACTAGGGAACTATGGCTACACCTTC
>TRBJ1-3|TRBV28|few|.
CASSSAPGPIGNTIYF
TGTGCCAGCAGTTCCGCCCCTGGGCCGATAGGAAACACCATATATTTT
>TRBJ2-7|TRBV5-5|.|TRBD1
CASSFPTSRQGRYEQYF
TGTGCCAGCAGCTTTCCCACCTCCAGACAGGGGCGGTACGAGCAGTACTTC
>TRBJ1-1|TRBV5-1|.|.
CASRNDRPNTEAFF
TGCGCCAGCAGAAACGACAGGCCTAACACTGAAGCTTTCTTT
>TRBJ2-1|TRBV4-1|.|TRBD2
CASSQTGTSGSNEQFF
TGCGCCAGCAGCCAGACCGGGACTAGCGGGAGTAATGAGCAGTTCTTC
>TRBJ1-6|TRBV19|.|.
CASSIGGRSNSPLHF
TGTGCCAGTAGTATCGGGGGTAGGTCGAATTCACCCCTCCACTTT
>TRBJ2-7|TRBV4-2|.|TRBD1
CASSQGGTATYEQYF
TGTGCCAGCAGCCAAGGGGGGACAGCGACCTACGAGCAGTACTTC
>TRBJ2-5|TRBV4-2|.|TRBD2
CASSQTGTRQETQYF
TGTGCCAGCAGCCAAACCGGGACTAGGCAAGAGACCCAGTACTTC
>TRBJ2-1|TRBV24-1|few|.
CATSVGGGAYNEQFF
TGTGCCACCAGTGTGGGGGGAGGAGCCTACAATGAGCAGTTCTTC
>TRBJ1-2|TRBV19|.|TRBD1
CASSRGRVGGYTF
TGTGCCAGTAGCAGGGGGCGGGTTGGTGGCTACACCTTC
>TRBJ1-3|TRBV6-5|few|.
CASSSPGGNTIYF
TGTGCCAGCAGTTCCCCAGGGGGAAACACCATATATTTT
>TRBJ1-1|TRBV18|once|.
CASSPTVYTEAFF
TGTGCCAGCTCACCTACAGTTTACACTGAAGCTTTCTTT
>TRBJ1-1|TRBV20-1|.|.
CSASKGGTEAFF
TGCAGTGCTAGTAAGGGCGGGACTGAAGCTTTCTTT
>TRBJ1-4|TRBV18|.|TRBD1
CASSPESPGTGDEKLFF
TGTGCCAGCTCACCGGAATCGCCCGGGACAGGGGATGAAAAACTGTTTTTT
>TRBJ2-3|TRBV19|.|TRBD2
CASSIDGGRVDTQYF
TGTGCCAGTAGTATTGACGGGGGGAGAGTGGATACGCAGTATTTT
>TRBJ1-1|TRBV21-1|.|.
CASSKCRGAVHTEAFF
TGTGCCAGCAGCAAATGCCGGGGGGCGGTGCACACTGAAGCTTTCTTT
>TRBJ1-5|TRBV5-5|.|.
CASSLGQGFSNQPQHF
TGTGCCAGCAGCTTGGGTCAGGGTTTTAGCAATCAGCCCCAGCATTTT